This TCR beta chain was recovered during a study of multiple sclerosis patients with progressive multifocal leukoencephalopathy (dated 2019 in TCRdb). Some background on the complete study: Four or five natalizumab-treated MS patients who did not develop PML were used as controls and were sampled longitudinally. Peripheral T and B cells were examined in MS patients who went on to develop PML (4 under natalizumab, 1 after alemtuzumab) as well as in treated patients who did not. Two natalizumab-treated patients who later developed PML were followed longitudinally from before therapy through 6 and 12 months to PML onset. The study was designed to detect JC virus-specific or public T-cell expansions arising at the time of PML onset.

Points the paper makes about the study in general: TRB clones above 0.5% frequency appeared only in PML patients, but expanded clones at PML onset were already present before and during natalizumab therapy. Analysis was restricted to peripheral blood, although for natalizumab-associated PML, cerebrospinal fluid or brain lymphocytes might be more informative. When PML developed, neither common TRBV or TRBJ gene usage nor preferential TRBV-TRBJ pairings were detected. Because the cohort was small and descriptive, it remained unclear whether the findings reflect JC virus infection or general immunocompromise. Lower normalized Shannon entropy suggested less diverse TRB repertoires in most PML patients, whereas the natalizumab-treated controls showed values near 1.

A note on this clone: The target of this receptor is not known. No per-base quality is available; no much larger clone lies one base away.

TRB CDR3 regions were amplified from genomic DNA with the immunoSEQ two-step multiplex PCR at survey-level depth. To estimate template counts and remove amplification bias, each PCR was spiked with synthetic inline TR CDR3 controls covering all V-J pairings. Reads were processed so that amplification and sequencing bias were reduced, and quantification was performed against synthetic TR CDR3 analogs. The study's own analysis went as follows. In ImmunoSEQ Analyzer, raw data were processed so that out-of-frame sequences and CDR3s with stop codons were removed, with gene names following IMGT nomenclature. Normalized Shannon entropy, defined as 1 minus Pielou's evenness, was used to summarize repertoire diversity. Two TRB sequences were counted as identical only if the two sequences had the same V gene, J gene and CDR3. Public PML clonotypes were defined as CDR3s shared by two or more PML-onset samples but absent from earlier samples, from controls, and from public databases. Position-by-position CDR3 amino acid composition was analyzed in Skylign with the observed count method. TCRdb took this table from immuneACCESS and kept in-frame rearrangements with V and J called. Such tables lack part of the clones; where checked against another copy, unresolved V genes explain under half of the gap, and the rest is unexplained. V and J calls and clone size come straight from that table; D and trimming were deduced from the DNA. This sample comprises 25,000 to 35,000 clones, around 93% of them detected only once. The ten top clones hold just under 2% of the sample.

Explained via the paper, the time point label denotes: before natalizumab initiation. Every listed patient had received interferon beta before, and every PML patient was female. Before the first natalizumab infusion, T0 blood samples were collected. Isolation of peripheral blood mononuclear cells was performed by Ficoll-Hypaque density gradient centrifugation. The germline V gene encodes CDR1 SGDLS and CDR2 YYNGEE. The CDR3 numbers 18 residues from cysteine through phenylalanine. The only DNA kept is the CDR3, 54 bases in frame from the first base. V is cut back by 0 bases and J by 0 bases, with 6 bases in the junction unmatched.

The sequencing input was PBMCs. The receptor was isolated from a man aged 25-45 years with multiple sclerosis. The V and J genes are TRBV9 and TRBJ1-3, with 10 bases in between that match TRBD1. The base sequence is TGTGCCAGCAGCGTAGCTCGGGACAGGGGCGTCTCTGGAAACACCATATATTTT. Its translation reads: CASSVARDRGVSGNTIYF.